This T cell receptor beta chain was retrieved from a study of cytomegalovirus exposure and HLA in healthy donors. The germline gives CDR1 SGHRS, CDR2 YFSETQ. The CDR3 runs 12 residues. Trimming stripped 4 bases from V and 9 bases from J, with 11 bases between. The PCR made use of 60 Vbeta and 13 Jbeta primers. Libraries were prepared by immunoSEQ multiplex PCR; TCRdb keeps only in-frame clonotypes and omits some of them. Of about 110,000 clones in the sample, approximately 86% are singletons; the top ten hold around 2%. The TCR was taken from a middle-aged man in good health and CMV-seronegative. The V and J genes are TRBV5-1 and TRBJ2-1, with D possibly matching TRBD1 (6 bases). Sequenced input: PBMCs. The CDR3 here is CASSTGTSEQFF. The CDR3 DNA reads TGCGCCAGCAGCACAGGGACAAGTGAGCAGTTCTTC.